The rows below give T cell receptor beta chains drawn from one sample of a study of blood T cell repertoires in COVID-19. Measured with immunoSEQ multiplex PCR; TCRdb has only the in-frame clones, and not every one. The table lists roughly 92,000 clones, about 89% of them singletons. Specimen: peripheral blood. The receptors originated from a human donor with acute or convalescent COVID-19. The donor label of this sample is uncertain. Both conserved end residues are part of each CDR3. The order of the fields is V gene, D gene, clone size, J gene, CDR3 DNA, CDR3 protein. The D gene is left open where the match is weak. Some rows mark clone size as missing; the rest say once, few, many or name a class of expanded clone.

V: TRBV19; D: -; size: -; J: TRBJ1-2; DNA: TGTGCCAGTAGGGCCCCGGGACGTACCTGGGAGGTGGGCTACACCTTC; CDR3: CASRAPGRTWEVGYTF
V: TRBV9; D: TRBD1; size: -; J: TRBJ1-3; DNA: TGTGCCAGCAGCGGGACAGGGGGGTACGGACTTGGAGGAAACACCATATATTTT; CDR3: CASSGTGGYGLGGNTIYF
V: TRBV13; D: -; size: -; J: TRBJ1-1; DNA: TGTGCCAGCAGCCGTCCCAGGGTAGGGACTGAAGCTTTCTTT; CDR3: CASSRPRVGTEAFF
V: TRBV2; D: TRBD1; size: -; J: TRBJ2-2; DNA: TGTGCCAGTACTAGGACAGGGTTAACCGGGGAGCTGTTTTTT; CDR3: CASTRTGLTGELFF
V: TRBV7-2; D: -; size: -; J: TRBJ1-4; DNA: TGTGCCAGCAGCTTAACACCATTTAATGAAAAACTGTTTTTT; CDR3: CASSLTPFNEKLFF
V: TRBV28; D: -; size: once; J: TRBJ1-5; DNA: TGTGCCAGCAGTTTGGCCCTCTCGCCCCAGCATTTT; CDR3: CASSLALSPQHF
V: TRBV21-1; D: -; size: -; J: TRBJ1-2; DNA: TGTGCCAGCAGGCTAGGACGGACTTCTGGAGGCTACACCTTC; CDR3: CASRLGRTSGGYTF
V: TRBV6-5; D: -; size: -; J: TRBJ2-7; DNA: TGTGCCAGCAGTTACTCGGGCACAAGGTTTGGCGAGCAGTACTTC; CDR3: CASSYSGTRFGEQYF
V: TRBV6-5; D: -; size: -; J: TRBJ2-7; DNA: TGTGCCAGCAGTCTGCACCTAAACCCCACCTACGAGCAGTACTTC; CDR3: CASSLHLNPTYEQYF
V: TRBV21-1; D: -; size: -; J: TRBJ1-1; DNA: TGTGCCAGCAGCAACCCGACAAGGGGTCATACTGAAGCTTTCTTT; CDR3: CASSNPTRGHTEAFF
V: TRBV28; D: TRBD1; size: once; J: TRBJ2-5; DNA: TGTGCCAGCAGTTTAAAGAGGTCAGGGGGCTTCCAAGAGACCCAGTACTTC; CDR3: CASSLKRSGGFQETQYF
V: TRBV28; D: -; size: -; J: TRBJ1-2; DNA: TGTGCCAGCAGTTTGGGGGCTTCCAACTATGGCTACACCTTC; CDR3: CASSLGASNYGYTF
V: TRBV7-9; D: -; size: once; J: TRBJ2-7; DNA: TGTGCCAGCGGCGCAGGTGCTCTCGACGAGCAGTACTTC; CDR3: CASGAGALDEQYF
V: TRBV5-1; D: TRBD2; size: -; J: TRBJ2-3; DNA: TGCGCCAGCAGCTTGGAATTAGCGGGGGGTGCAGATACGCAGTATTTT; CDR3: CASSLELAGGADTQYF
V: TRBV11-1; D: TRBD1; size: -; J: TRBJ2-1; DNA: TGTGCCAGCAGGCGAACGGGACAGGGGCACAATGAGCAGTTCTTC; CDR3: CASRRTGQGHNEQFF
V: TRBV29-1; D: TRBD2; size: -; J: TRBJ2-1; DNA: TGCAGCGTTGTCGGGCGGGGGGGTTACAATGAGCAGTTCTTC; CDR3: CSVVGRGGYNEQFF